This T cell receptor beta chain was documented in a study of blood T cell repertoires in COVID-19. Study overall: In each case, the material was cDNA or gDNA derived from T cells, B-cell-depleted T cells, or PBMCs.

The trim removed 6 bases at V and 12 bases at J, leaving 17 bases unmatched. The CDR3 length is 14 residues. Per germline, CDR1 MRHNA and CDR2 SNTAGT. The method was immunoSEQ multiplex PCR; TCRdb's version includes in-frame clones alone and lacks a portion of them. The profile covers about 85,000 clones, with approximately 90% appearing a single time and about 5.3% taken by the ten largest. The rearrangement links TRBV6-4 to TRBJ2-7; 7 nucleotides line up with TRBD1. The sequencing input was peripheral blood. This TCR derives from a man in his 60s with acute or convalescent COVID-19. The CDR3 nucleotides are TGTGCCAGCAGCCATGACAGGGCTTTGTACGGGGCGTACTTC. It yields the protein CASSHDRALYGAYF.